This T cell receptor (beta chain) was sequenced for a study of blood T cells in healthy people across ages. General study findings and limits: Per million T cells, TCR beta diversity dropped roughly linearly as age increased.

In this sample, this clonotype turned up once. The target antigen is unknown. CDR3 size: 15 residues. Germline CDR1 MGHRA, CDR2 YSYEKL. Trimming cost V 4 bases and J 6 bases; bases outside gene matches: 6. The authors ran a second PCR of about 6 to 11 cycles using a sample-barcoded 5' primer and a J-beta primer mix. TCRdb re-called the 5' RACE reads through MiXCR, storing one row per CDR3 protein. This repertoire shows about 830,000 distinct CDR3 sequences, around 62% found once; its top ten account for 25% to 35%. The chain links TRBV4-1 to TRBJ2-2, with 9 positions matching TRBD2. Sequencing input: blood. This TCR was sampled from a man aged 25-45 years in good health. The CDR3 region is CASSPWGLAPGELFF. CDR3 in DNA: TGCGCCAGCAGCCCATGGGGACTAGCCCCCGGGGAGCTGTTTTTT.